A single sample is the source of the 9 T cell receptor beta chains below, sequenced in a study of radiation and T cells in renal cell carcinoma (dated by TCRdb to 2020 to 2022). The receptor library was made with the immunoSEQ multiplex PCR assay. This immuneACCESS table, as held by TCRdb, lists in-frame sequences with V and J called but not all clones. Of the missing ones, under half trace to an unresolved V gene in checked studies; the others have no known cause. This sample is represented by 50,000 to 75,000 clones; 65% to 80% of them were singletons. The ten largest make up roughly 8% of the sample. The sample's time point, from its label and the paper: baseline pretreatment blood. The label giving this sample's treatment or condition can be read as: 15 Gy SBRT to primary tumor, nephrectomy 4 weeks later. This material consisted of blood, taken from a patient whose treatment included radiotherapy and nephrectomy. These receptor sequences come from a man between 60 and 75 years old with renal cell carcinoma.

The sample holds one count of this clone. The V gene is TRBV15, the J gene TRBJ1-5; TRBD1 is a possible D gene (5 bases). CDR3 size: 17 residues. The V gene's germline CDR1 is LNHNV and CDR2 YYDKDF (reference sequence). Deletions cut 6 bases from V and 4 bases from J, with 22 bases between. The CDR3 reads CATRGRVASTPNQPQHF. The CDR3 nucleotides read TGTGCCACCAGGGGACGGGTGGCGTCTACCCCTAATCAGCCCCAGCATTTT.

The rearrangement uses TRBV5-5 and TRBJ2-2; 8 bases line up with TRBD1. J was trimmed by 5 bases and V by 4 bases; bases with no gene match: 10. Germline V gene data show CDR1 as SGHKS and CDR2 as YYEKEE (reference sequence). This CDR3 has 16 amino acids. CDR3 in DNA: TGTGCCAGCAGCCATTACGCTCAGGGGGCTACCGGGGAGCTGTTTTTT. Translating it yields CASSHYAQGATGELFF.

The genes are TRBV7-9 and TRBJ2-3; D may be TRBD1 or TRBD2 (6 bases each). The ends were cut back, 1 base at V and 1 base at J, with 12 bases in the middle. Germline assignment: CDR1 SEHNR and CDR2 FQNEAQ (reference sequence). The CDR3 runs to 16 residues. The CDR3 bases are TGTGCCAGCAGCTTAGTTGCAGGGGAGGGCACAGATACGCAGTATTTT. Translation gives CASSLVAGEGTDTQYF.

The gene calls are TRBV5-1 and TRBJ2-3; 13 positions match TRBD2. Germline CDR1 and CDR2: SGHRS and YFSETQ. The CDR3 has 14 residues. The V gene end was trimmed by 5 bases and the J gene end by 3 bases; junction bases not matched to a gene: 0. CDR3 DNA sequence: TGCGCCAGCAGGACTAGCGGGGGGACAGATACGCAGTATTTT. Translating gives CASRTSGGTDTQYF.

The chain joins TRBV27 to TRBJ2-3; 9 nucleotides line up with TRBD1. The CDR3 spans 14 residues. Trimming at V came to 6 bases and at J to 3 bases, leaving 4 bases not matched to a gene. CDR1 and CDR2 (germline): MNHEY, SMNVEV (reference sequence). Here the CDR3 reads CASSQDRGTDTQYF. CDR3 sequence (DNA): TGTGCCAGCAGCCAAGACAGGGGGACAGATACGCAGTATTTT.

Only one count was recorded for this clone. The chain employs TRBV7-2 and TRBJ2-5, with 8 positions matching TRBD2. The J call may be mistaken, given a closer DNA end match to TRBJ2-7. Germline loops: CDR1 SGHTA, CDR2 FQGNSA. The CDR3 has 15 amino acids. CDR3 sequence: CASSLLLAAGHEQYF. The CDR3 DNA reads TGTGCCAGCAGCTTGTTACTAGCGGCTGGCCACGAGCAGTACTTC.

The gene calls are TRBV30 and TRBJ2-5; D not resolved. The CDR3 runs 13 residues. Germline CDR1 is GTSNPN and CDR2 is SVGIG (reference sequence). Deletions cut 2 bases from V and 5 bases from J, with 12 bases between. CDR3 coding DNA: TGTGCCTGGAGTACCAGTCACGGGGAGACCCAGTACTTC. Amino acids: CAWSTSHGETQYF.

V gene TRBV4-3 combines with J gene TRBJ1-2; D is undetermined. From germline, CDR1 is LGHNA and CDR2 YSLEER. The CDR3 runs to 15 residues. V lost 0 bases, J lost 5 bases, and 13 bases lay in between. The DNA for the CDR3 is TGCGCCAGCAGCCAAGATCTCGAGGGATGGTATGGCTACACCTTC. Its translation is CASSQDLEGWYGYTF.

The chain recombines TRBV11-3 with TRBJ1-6, with D unclear. The CDR3 totals 17 residues. The germline V gene has CDR1 SGHNT and CDR2 YENEEA. With 5 bases removed from V and 2 bases from J, the gap between germline ends came to 16 bases. The CDR3 coding sequence is TGTGCCAGCAGCCCTCTTCCATCGGTACCCTATAATTCACCCCTCCACTTT. Amino acids: CASSPLPSVPYNSPLHF.